This T cell receptor beta chain was recorded in a study of blood T cell repertoires in COVID-19. Turning to the study itself: PBMCs, B-cell-depleted T cells, or T cells were the source of the cDNA or gDNA that made up the material.

Measured with immunoSEQ multiplex PCR; TCRdb has only the in-frame clones, and not every one. This sample carries roughly 80,000 clones, roughly 80% of them seen once, and the ten largest clones take less than 15%. This sequence was found in a human donor in a cohort sampled during active COVID-19. Source material: peripheral blood.

CDR3 DNA sequence: TGTGCCAGCAGCGTAGGATCGGGAGGGGCCTATGGCTACACCTTC. Protein sequence: CASSVGSGGAYGYTF. The rearrangement links TRBV9 to TRBJ1-2; the D gene is possibly TRBD1 (5 bases). Trimming removed 0 bases from V and 4 bases from J, with 13 bases in between. Germline V gives CDR1 SGDLS, CDR2 YYNGEE. The CDR3 is 15 residues long. Complete variable domain (other parts from reference TRBV9 and TRBJ1-2): DSGVTQTPKHLITATGQRVTLRCSPRSGDLSVYWYQQSLDQGLQFLIQYYNGEERAKGNILERFSAQQFPDLHSELNLSSLELGDSALYFCASSVGSGGAYGYTFGSGTRLTVV.